What follows are 2 T cell receptor beta chains derived from one specimen sequenced in a study of cytomegalovirus exposure and HLA in healthy donors. In the PCR, 60 Vbeta and 13 Jbeta primers were used. Repertoires were generated with immunoSEQ multiplex PCR, while TCRdb's copy carries only in-frame clones and drops some. The sample holds 150,000 or so clones, approximately 84% seen once. The sample was PBMCs. These receptors were taken from a young man in good health and CMV-seropositive.

This clone showed up many times. This chain joins TRBV15 and TRBJ2-7; the D gene is possibly TRBD1 (5 bases). Deletions cut 0 bases from V and 10 bases from J, with 10 bases between. The CDR3 runs 12 residues. Germline CDR1 and CDR2: LNHNV and YYDKDF (reference sequence). CDR3 region: CATSRDREGQYF. The CDR3 bases are TGTGCCACCAGCAGAGACAGGGAAGGACAGTACTTC. The full variable domain, completed using reference TRBV15 and TRBJ2-7, is DAMVIQNPRYQVTQFGKPVTLSCSQTLNHNVMYWYQQKSSQAPKLLFHYYDKDFNNEADTPDNFQSRRPNTSFCFLDIRSPGLGDTAMYLCATSRDREGQYFGPGTRLTVT.

The chain joins TRBV11-3 to TRBJ2-2; no firm D call. Germline V gene lookup returns CDR1 SGHNT and CDR2 YENEEA. Trimming pared 5 bases from V and 8 bases from J, leaving 6 bases between. The CDR3 runs 11 residues. CDR3 DNA: TGTGCCAGCAGCGCTAGGGGGGAGCTGTTTTTT. Translated: CASSARGELFF.